This T cell receptor (beta chain) was identified during a study of identical twins. TCRdb passed the 5' RACE reads through MiXCR, listing each CDR3 protein once. The sample consists of approximately 500,000 distinct CDR3 sequences, approximately 25% of them appearing once. The germline V gene encodes CDR1 KGHSH and CDR2 LQKENI. V shed 4 bases and J 4 bases; nucleotides not matched to a gene: 9. The CDR3 has 16 residues. Turning to this clonotype: Its cognate antigen is unknown.

General observations from the study: Within cord blood, abundant beta clonotypes carried fewer insertions, but memory repertoires showed no such trend. In beta out-of-frame sequences, the excess sharing between twins was weaker.

This same sample was also taken into another study, of T cells expressing NK-cell markers. This second report adds: Among the experiments, several used an anti-gamma-delta TCR antibody to restrict sorting to alpha-beta TCR T cells. Questions lingered over whether expanded NKG2C+ T cell clones were HCMV-specific.

The gene calls are TRBV18 and TRBJ2-3; the match to TRBD2 covers 9 bases. The sequencing sample was made of CD4+ T cells sorted from blood. The TCR comes from a young woman in good health. CDR3 loop: CASSLTRGGAADTQYF. The DNA for the CDR3 is TGTGCCAGCTCACTAACGCGGGGGGGAGCCGCAGATACGCAGTATTTT.